This T cell receptor beta chain was sequenced in a study of T cell repertoires in chronic hepatitis B (dated by TCRdb to the late 2010s). As concerns this clone: No antigen is known for it. Per-base quality was not reported, and no clone a single base away is much larger than it.

Libraries were prepared through the immunoSEQ multiplex PCR assay. In its TCRdb copy, this immuneACCESS table keeps in-frame sequences only and misses some clones. Where compared with another copy, unresolved V genes explain less than half of these, and the others have no known cause. Here the sample has under 650 clones; approximately 80% occur a single time. Jointly, the top ten make up around 17% of the sample. The CDR3 measures 14 amino acids from cysteine to phenylalanine. The kept DNA is CDR3 alone, 42 bases in frame from the first base. CDR1 and CDR2 are drawn from the germline V gene (reference sequence): SGHNT, YYREEE. For this chain, trimming is 3 bases at the V end and 0 bases at the J end, and the number of junction bases without a gene match is 3.

Sequencing input: total CD8+ T cells from PBMCs. The receptor's source is a human donor with chronic hepatitis B virus infection. The chain uses TRBV5-4 and TRBJ2-7; 7 bases in the junction line up with TRBD2. The CDR3 reads CASSWGEGSYEQYF. Read as DNA, the sequence is TGTGCCAGCAGCTGGGGGGAGGGCTCCTACGAGCAGTACTTC.